This T cell receptor beta chain appears in the sequencing data of a study of cytomegalovirus exposure and HLA in healthy donors. The J segment lost 2 bases and the V segment lost 3 bases, leaving 7 bases of the junction unmatched. From germline, CDR1 is SGDLS and CDR2 YYNGEE. This CDR3 region has 18 residues. Method: immunoSEQ multiplex PCR; TCRdb's copy keeps in-frame clones and lacks some. The data hold about 110,000 clones, with 88% observed a single time. The rearrangement links TRBV9 to TRBJ2-2; 13 bases fit TRBD2. Sequenced material: PBMCs. The sequence derives from a woman between 18 and 30 years old in good health and CMV-seronegative. This CDR3 reads CASSGRGLAGSNTGELFF. In DNA form, the CDR3 reads TGTGCCAGCAGCGGCAGGGGACTAGCGGGATCAAACACCGGGGAGCTGTTTTTT.